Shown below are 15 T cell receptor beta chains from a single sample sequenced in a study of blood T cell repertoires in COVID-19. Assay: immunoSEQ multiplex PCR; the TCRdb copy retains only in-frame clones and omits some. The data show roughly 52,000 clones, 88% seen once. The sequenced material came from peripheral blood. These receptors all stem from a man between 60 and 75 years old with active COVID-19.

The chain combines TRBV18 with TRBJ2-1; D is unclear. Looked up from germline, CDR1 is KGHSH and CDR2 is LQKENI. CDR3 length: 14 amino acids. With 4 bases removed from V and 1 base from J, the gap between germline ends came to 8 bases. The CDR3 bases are TGTGCCAGCTCACGGCCTCGTTCCTACAATGAGCAGTTCTTC. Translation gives CASSRPRSYNEQFF.

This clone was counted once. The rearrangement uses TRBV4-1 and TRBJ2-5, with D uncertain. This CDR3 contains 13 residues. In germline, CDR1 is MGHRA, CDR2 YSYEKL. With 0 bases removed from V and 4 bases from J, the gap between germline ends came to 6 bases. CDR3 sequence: CASSQDERETQYF. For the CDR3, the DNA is TGCGCCAGCAGCCAAGATGAGAGAGAGACCCAGTACTTC.

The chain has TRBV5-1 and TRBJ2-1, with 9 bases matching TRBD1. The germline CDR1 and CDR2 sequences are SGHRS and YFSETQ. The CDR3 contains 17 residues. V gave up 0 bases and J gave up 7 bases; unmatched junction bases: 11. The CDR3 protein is CASSLGGSGQGFNEQFF. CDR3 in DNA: TGCGCCAGCAGCTTGGGAGGATCGGGACAGGGTTTTAATGAGCAGTTCTTC.

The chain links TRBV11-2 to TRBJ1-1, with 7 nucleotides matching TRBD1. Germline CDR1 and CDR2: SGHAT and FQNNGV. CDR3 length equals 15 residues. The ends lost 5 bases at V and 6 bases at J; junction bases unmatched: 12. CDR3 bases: TGTGCCAGCAGCGGGTACAGGGGCGTAGGGCCTGAAGCTTTCTTT. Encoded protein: CASSGYRGVGPEAFF.

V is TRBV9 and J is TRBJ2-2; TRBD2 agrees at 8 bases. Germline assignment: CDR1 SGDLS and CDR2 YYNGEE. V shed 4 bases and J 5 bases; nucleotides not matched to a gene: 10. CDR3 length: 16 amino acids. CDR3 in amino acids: CASSPGAGGRTGELFF. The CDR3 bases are TGTGCCAGCAGCCCCGGGGCGGGAGGACGGACCGGGGAGCTGTTTTTT.

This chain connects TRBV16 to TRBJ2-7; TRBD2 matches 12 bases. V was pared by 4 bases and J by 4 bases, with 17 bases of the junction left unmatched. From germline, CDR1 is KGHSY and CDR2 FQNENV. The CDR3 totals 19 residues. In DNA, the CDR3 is TGTGCCAGCAGCCCCCATCCCTTTACTAGCGGGAGGTCTCGTTACGAGCAGTACTTC. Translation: CASSPHPFTSGRSRYEQYF. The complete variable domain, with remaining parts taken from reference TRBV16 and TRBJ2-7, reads GEEVAQTPKHLVRGEGQKAKLYCAPIKGHSYVFWYQQVLKNEFKFLISFQNENVFDETGMPKERFSAKCLPNSPCSLEIQATKLEDSAVYFCASSPHPFTSGRSRYEQYFGPGTRLTVT.

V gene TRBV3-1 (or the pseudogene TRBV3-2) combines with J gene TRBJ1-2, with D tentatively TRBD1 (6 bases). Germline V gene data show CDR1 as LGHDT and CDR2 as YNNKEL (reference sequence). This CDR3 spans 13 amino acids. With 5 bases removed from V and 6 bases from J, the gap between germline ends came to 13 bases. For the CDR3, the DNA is TGTGCCAGCAGCTTTGGGACACTTGATGGCTACACCTTC. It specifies CASSFGTLDGYTF.

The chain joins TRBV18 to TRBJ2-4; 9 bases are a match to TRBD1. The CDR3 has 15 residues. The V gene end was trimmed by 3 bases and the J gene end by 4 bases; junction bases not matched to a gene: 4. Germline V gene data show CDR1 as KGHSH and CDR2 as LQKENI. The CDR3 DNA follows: TGTGCCAGCTCACCCCCGGGACAGGGAAAAAACATTCAGTACTTC. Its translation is CASSPPGQGKNIQYF.

Written as DNA, the CDR3 is TGTGCCAGCAGCGCCCCGGGACAGGGACTAGCGAGCTCCTACAATGAGCAGTTCTTC. Translation: CASSAPGQGLASSYNEQFF. The gene calls are TRBV9 and TRBJ2-1; possibly TRBD2 for D (10 bases). The germline gives CDR1 SGDLS, CDR2 YYNGEE. Between the trimmed V and J ends, which lost 3 bases and 0 bases, there was a span of 22 bases. The CDR3 contains 19 residues.

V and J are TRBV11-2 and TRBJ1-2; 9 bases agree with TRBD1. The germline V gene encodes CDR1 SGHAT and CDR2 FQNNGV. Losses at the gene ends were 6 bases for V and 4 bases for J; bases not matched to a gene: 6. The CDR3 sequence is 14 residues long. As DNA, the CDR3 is TGTGCCAGCAGTCGACCGGGACAGGGCTATGGCTACACCTTC. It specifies CASSRPGQGYGYTF.

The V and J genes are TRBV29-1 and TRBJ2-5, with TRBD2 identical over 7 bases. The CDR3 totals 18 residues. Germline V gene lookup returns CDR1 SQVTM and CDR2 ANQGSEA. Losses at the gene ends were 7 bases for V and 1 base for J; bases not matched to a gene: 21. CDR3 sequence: CSAPGGASVASGQETQYF. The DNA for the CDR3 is TGCAGCGCCCCGGGGGGTGCAAGTGTGGCTAGCGGCCAAGAGACCCAGTACTTC.

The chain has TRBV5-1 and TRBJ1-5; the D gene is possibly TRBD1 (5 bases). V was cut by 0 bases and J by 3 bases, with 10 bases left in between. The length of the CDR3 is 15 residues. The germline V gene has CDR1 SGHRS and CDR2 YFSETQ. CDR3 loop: CASSLVGGNNQPQHF. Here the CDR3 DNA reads TGCGCCAGCAGCTTGGTCGGGGGAAACAATCAGCCCCAGCATTTT.

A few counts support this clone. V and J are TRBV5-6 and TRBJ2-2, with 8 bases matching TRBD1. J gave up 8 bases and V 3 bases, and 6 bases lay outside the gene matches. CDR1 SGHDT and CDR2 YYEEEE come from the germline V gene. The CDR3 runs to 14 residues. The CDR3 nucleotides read TGTGCCAGCAGCTACAGGACAGGGTGGGGGGAGCTGTTTTTT. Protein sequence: CASSYRTGWGELFF.

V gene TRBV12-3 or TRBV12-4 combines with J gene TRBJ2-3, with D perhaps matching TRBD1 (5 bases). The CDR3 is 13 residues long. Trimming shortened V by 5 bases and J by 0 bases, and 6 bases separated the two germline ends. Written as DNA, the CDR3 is TGTGCCAGCAGTCAGGGTAGCACAGATACGCAGTATTTT. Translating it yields CASSQGSTDTQYF.

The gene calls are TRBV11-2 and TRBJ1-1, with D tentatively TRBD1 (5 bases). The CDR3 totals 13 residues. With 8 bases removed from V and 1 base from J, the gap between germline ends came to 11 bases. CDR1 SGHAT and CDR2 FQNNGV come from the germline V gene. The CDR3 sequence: CASGGTENTEAFF. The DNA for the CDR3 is TGTGCCAGCGGAGGGACGGAGAACACTGAAGCTTTCTTT.